Following are 30 T cell receptor beta chains from one sample sequenced in a study of vaccination and CD4 T cells after COVID-19. Sequencing of DNA taken from cultured CD4+ T cells relied on the Oncomine TCR Beta short-read assay. TCRdb used MiXCR to reprocess the PCR reads, holding one entry per CDR3 protein. The sample lists fewer than 30,000 distinct CDR3 sequences; approximately 40% were seen once. Their antigen targets remain unknown. Time point: late sampling 161 to 241 days after vaccination in a few convalescent patients. Treatment in this sample: roughly ten-day PBMC culture with coronavirus spike peptide pools or control peptides (ViraFEST assay). The sequencing used CD4+ T cells from blood, cultured in vitro, collected about 7 months after SARS-CoV-2 vaccination. The receptors stem from a human donor who had recovered from COVID-19.

This clonotype was observed a few times. The rearrangement joins TRBV5-4 to TRBJ1-6; D perhaps matches TRBD1 (5 bases). Germline values: CDR1 SGHNT, CDR2 YYREEE (reference sequence). The germline V and J ends were trimmed by 4 bases and 3 bases, with 11 bases remaining between them. CDR3 length: 15 residues. CDR3 region: CASSTPDSYNSPLHF. The CDR3 DNA follows: TGTGCCAGCAGCACCCCAGACAGCTATAATTCACCCCTCCACTTT.

V usage is TRBV20-1 and J usage is TRBJ2-1, with a possible D match to TRBD2 (6 bases). The CDR3 covers 15 residues. Germline values: CDR1 DFQATT, CDR2 SNEGSKA (reference sequence). Trimming removed 5 bases from V and 2 bases from J, with 16 bases in between. The CDR3 DNA reads TGCAGTGCTCCCGGACTATCTCCGCCCTACAATGAGCAGTTCTTC. Amino acid sequence: CSAPGLSPPYNEQFF.

The V gene is TRBV19, the J gene TRBJ2-5; 7 positions match TRBD2. J was trimmed by 6 bases and V by 1 base; bases with no gene match: 8. This CDR3 spans 15 amino acids. CDR1 and CDR2 from the germline V gene are LNHDA and SQIVND (reference sequence). This CDR3 reads CASSIGRTSVKTQYF. For the CDR3, the DNA is TGTGCCAGTAGTATAGGGAGGACTAGTGTAAAGACCCAGTACTTC.

This clonotype occurred once. This chain links TRBV2 with TRBJ2-1; TRBD2 matches at 7 bases. V was clipped by 9 bases and J by 0 bases; unmatched bases: 8. There are 15 residues in the CDR3. From germline, CDR1 is SNHLY and CDR2 FYNNEI. The CDR3 coding sequence is TGTGCCAGTGATGGGGGGGATAGCTCCTACAATGAGCAGTTCTTC. It specifies CASDGGDSSYNEQFF.

This chain connects TRBV20-1 to TRBJ2-1; TRBD2 aligns across 15 bases. Germline V gives CDR1 DFQATT, CDR2 SNEGSKA (reference sequence). The CDR3 is 19 amino acids. V trimming: 5 bases; J trimming: 0 bases; junction bases outside the gene matches: 11. In nucleotides, the CDR3 is TGCAGTGCTTTAAGCCTCCGGGGACTAGCGGGAGGCTCCTACAATGAGCAGTTCTTC. Protein sequence: CSALSLRGLAGGSYNEQFF.

This clonotype was counted between two and nine times. This rearrangement joins TRBV20-1 to TRBJ2-3; TRBD2 aligns across 10 bases. The CDR3 totals 17 residues. Trimming took 6 bases from V and 2 from J; bases not matched to a gene: 14. Germline lookup yields CDR1 DFQATT and CDR2 SNEGSKA (reference sequence). CDR3 in DNA: TGCAGTGCGAGCCGACAAAGCGGACTAGCGGTCACAGATACGCAGTATTTT. Translation gives CSASRQSGLAVTDTQYF.

Only a few counts were recorded for this clonotype. This chain joins TRBV28 and TRBJ2-5, with D maybe TRBD2 (5 bases). Per germline, CDR1 MDHEN and CDR2 SYDVKM. V lost 3 bases and J 5 bases, leaving 13 bases between the germline ends. This CDR3 is 14 amino acids long. The CDR3: CASSFERGRETQYF. For the CDR3, the DNA is TGTGCCAGCAGTTTTGAAAGAGGGCGGGAGACCCAGTACTTC.

The rearrangement uses TRBV5-8 and TRBJ1-5; D gene ambiguous. CDR1 and CDR2 from the germline V gene are SGHTS and YDEGEE. This CDR3 comprises 15 residues. V dropped 4 bases and J dropped 0 bases, with 11 bases sitting between them. The CDR3 coding sequence is TGTGCCAGCAGCATCGAGGGCCTTAGCAATCAGCCCCAGCATTTT. This gives the protein CASSIEGLSNQPQHF.

A few counts support this clonotype. The V gene is TRBV28, the J gene TRBJ2-7; D may be TRBD1 or TRBD2 (6 bases each). The CDR3 is 13 amino acids. Germline V gene sequence: CDR1 MDHEN, CDR2 SYDVKM. Trimming removed 3 bases at V and 6 bases at J, with 12 bases between. The CDR3 loop is CASSFGGLSEQYF. The CDR3 region has the DNA TGTGCCAGCAGTTTTGGGGGGCTTTCCGAGCAGTACTTC.

V and J are TRBV6-4 and TRBJ2-2; 11 bases are shared with TRBD2. CDR3 length: 17 residues. Germline CDR1 is MRHNA and CDR2 is SNTAGT. The V and J ends lost 3 bases and 1 base, in that order; junction bases with no gene match: 4. CDR3 residues: CASSELAGVGNTGELFF. In DNA, the CDR3 is TGTGCCAGCAGTGAACTAGCGGGAGTTGGGAACACCGGGGAGCTGTTTTTT.

The rearrangement links TRBV6-4 to TRBJ2-7; TRBD2 agrees at 9 bases. Per the germline V gene, CDR1 is MRHNA and CDR2 is SNTAGT. V dropped 3 bases and J dropped 6; count of bases not matched to a gene: 18. The CDR3 sequence is 18 residues long. CDR3 nucleotides: TGTGCCAGCAGTGAATTCCTCTGTAATAGCGGGAGTTGTGGCGAGCAGTACTTC. Translation gives CASSEFLCNSGSCGEQYF.

The rearrangement uses TRBV7-6 and TRBJ2-7; D is ambiguous. Germline CDR1 and CDR2: SGHVS and FNYEAQ. The CDR3 is made up of 11 amino acids. The ends were cut back, 3 bases at V and 7 bases at J, with 7 bases in the middle. The chain's CDR3 is CASSLGREQYF. The CDR3 DNA reads TGTGCCAGCAGCTTGGGCAGGGAGCAGTACTTC.

This clonotype was detected only a few times. This rearrangement joins TRBV6-1 to TRBJ1-2; a weak D match, TRBD1 (5 bases). This CDR3 spans 14 amino acids. V shed 4 bases and J shed 2 bases, with 11 bases lying between them. The germline V gene has CDR1 MNHNS and CDR2 SASEGT. The CDR3 sequence: CASSGGRPNYGYTF. As DNA, the CDR3 is TGTGCCAGCAGTGGGGGACGGCCCAACTATGGCTACACCTTC.

The chain is built from TRBV19 and TRBJ1-1, with TRBD1 matching 8 bases. Per germline, CDR1 LNHDA and CDR2 SQIVND (reference sequence). The CDR3 sequence is 15 residues long. After removal of 9 bases from V and 0 bases from J, the junction contained 9 bases not matched to a gene. CDR3 bases: TGTGCCAGCAGACCTAGACAGGGGCTGAACACTGAAGCTTTCTTT. Encoded protein: CASRPRQGLNTEAFF.

This chain connects TRBV6-1 to TRBJ2-7; D is perhaps TRBD2 (6 bases). Trimming left V 5 bases short and J 3 bases short, with 14 bases between. The CDR3 has 14 amino acids. Germline loops: CDR1 MNHNS, CDR2 SASEGT. The DNA of the CDR3 is TGTGCCAGCAGTCGTGTCGGGGGAAGCTACGAGCAGTACTTC. Amino acid sequence: CASSRVGGSYEQYF.

This clonotype has a handful of counts. V and J are TRBV6-5 and TRBJ2-5; perhaps TRBD2 as D (5 bases). Germline-derived CDR1 and CDR2 are MNHEY and SVGAGI. Trimming removed 0 bases from V and 5 bases from J, with 10 bases in between. This CDR3 spans 14 amino acids. The CDR3 DNA is TGTGCCAGCAGTTACTCGAGGGCTTGGGAGACCCAGTACTTC. Residues: CASSYSRAWETQYF.

The rearrangement links TRBV28 to TRBJ1-5; no firm D call. The CDR3 is 12 amino acids. From germline, CDR1 is MDHEN and CDR2 SYDVKM. V was pared by 6 bases and J by 1 base, with 4 bases between. The CDR3 DNA reads TGTGCCAGCAGACAGAGCAATCAGCCCCAGCATTTT. It codes for CASRQSNQPQHF.

The V and J genes are TRBV28 and TRBJ2-7, with TRBD1 matching over 10 bases. V was pared by 6 bases and J by 4 bases, with 3 bases of the junction left unmatched. CDR1 and CDR2 (germline): MDHEN, SYDVKM. There are 13 residues in the CDR3. In nucleotides, the CDR3 is TGTGCCAGCAGGGGGACAGGGGTGTACGAGCAGTACTTC. It is translated as CASRGTGVYEQYF.

The chain uses TRBV20-1 and TRBJ1-2; D is unclear. The CDR3 spans 12 residues. Germline V gene lookup returns CDR1 DFQATT and CDR2 SNEGSKA (reference sequence). The V end lost 6 bases, the J end lost 8 bases, and 16 bases lay between the germline ends. The CDR3 spells CSARVRFGGYTF. In DNA, the CDR3 is TGCAGTGCCCGCGTACGGTTTGGAGGCTACACCTTC.

The chain recombines TRBV6-1 with TRBJ2-7, with 12 bases matching TRBD2. The germline gives CDR1 MNHNS, CDR2 SASEGT. The length of the CDR3 is 13 residues. J gave up 5 bases and V 7 bases, and 3 bases lay outside the gene matches. The CDR3 spells CASTRTSGDEQYF. CDR3 bases: TGTGCCAGCACCAGGACTAGCGGGGACGAGCAGTACTTC.

The chain's CDR3 is CASSLKANTDTQYF. CDR3 DNA: TGTGCCAGCAGCTTAAAGGCTAACACAGATACGCAGTATTTT. The chain employs TRBV7-3 and TRBJ2-3, with D uncertain. CDR1 and CDR2 (germline): SGHTA, FQGTGA. Trimming removed 1 base at V and 2 bases at J, with 7 bases between. The CDR3 extends over 14 amino acids. The entire variable domain, with the rest obtained from reference TRBV7-3 and TRBJ2-3, is as follows: GAGVSQTPSNKVTEKGKYVELRCDPISGHTALYWYRQSLGQGPEFLIYFQGTGAADDSGLPNDRFFAVRPEGSVSTLKIQRTERGDSAVYLCASSLKANTDTQYFGPGTRLTVL.

V gene TRBV6-1 combines with J gene TRBJ2-7, with TRBD1 as a possible D gene (6 bases). CDR1 and CDR2 (germline): MNHNS, SASEGT. V dropped 8 bases and J dropped 2 bases, with 13 bases sitting between them. The CDR3 length is 13 residues. CDR3 in amino acids: CASHDRTTYEQYF. The DNA of the CDR3 is TGTGCCAGCCACGACAGGACCACCTACGAGCAGTACTTC.

This chain connects TRBV2 to TRBJ2-3; no clear D. The V end lost 4 bases, the J end lost 5 bases, and 7 bases lay between the germline ends. The CDR3 has 12 residues. CDR1 and CDR2 from the germline V gene are SNHLY and FYNNEI. For the CDR3, the DNA is TGTGCCAGCAGTGGTGGAAGAGATACGCAGTATTTT. This encodes CASSGGRDTQYF.

The chain couples TRBV6-1 to TRBJ1-1, with TRBD1 as a possible D gene (6 bases). The CDR3 is 15 amino acids. The germline V gene has CDR1 MNHNS and CDR2 SASEGT. The germline V and J ends were trimmed by 2 bases and 5 bases, with 15 bases remaining between them. CDR3: CASSEWGGQGTEAFF. The CDR3 DNA follows: TGTGCCAGCAGTGAATGGGGGGGCCAGGGGACTGAAGCTTTCTTT.

V and J are TRBV7-3 and TRBJ2-5; D is perhaps TRBD1 (6 bases). This CDR3 has 14 residues. Germline V gene sequence: CDR1 SGHTA, CDR2 FQGTGA. The V and J ends lost 3 bases and 4 bases respectively, with 12 bases between them. CDR3 loop: CASSFQGGTETQYF. As DNA, the CDR3 is TGTGCCAGCAGCTTCCAAGGGGGAACAGAGACCCAGTACTTC.

This clonotype has a single count. This sequence joins TRBV6-1 and TRBJ2-1; 11 nucleotides line up with TRBD2. Germline V lookup: CDR1 MNHNS, CDR2 SASEGT. CDR3 length: 15 amino acids. V shed 7 bases, J shed 5 bases, and the junction held 7 bases outside the gene matches. CDR3 in amino acids: CASIISGRDNNEQFF. The DNA of the CDR3 is TGTGCCAGCATCATTAGCGGGAGGGATAACAATGAGCAGTTCTTC.

This chain joins TRBV11-2 and TRBJ1-1; 9 bases map to TRBD1. The CDR3 has 14 amino acids. CDR1 is SGHAT, CDR2 FQNNGV, per germline. V lost 8 bases, J lost 4 bases, and 8 bases stayed unmatched. CDR3 DNA sequence: TGTGCCAGCGGGAACAGGGGGCGGGGCACTGAAGCTTTCTTT. Translating it yields CASGNRGRGTEAFF.

This clonotype is judged medium-sized. The V and J genes are TRBV7-2 and TRBJ1-1; a weak D match, TRBD1 (5 bases). With 1 base removed from V and 8 bases from J, the gap between germline ends came to 11 bases. CDR3 size: 13 residues. Per the germline V gene, CDR1 is SGHTA and CDR2 is FQGNSA. The CDR3 region is CASSLVGGREAFF. CDR3 in DNA: TGTGCCAGCAGCTTAGTTGGGGGACGCGAAGCTTTCTTT.

The V and J genes are TRBV20-1 and TRBJ2-7; 8 bases are a match to TRBD1. CDR3 length: 13 residues. Per germline, CDR1 DFQATT and CDR2 SNEGSKA (reference sequence). CDR3 in amino acids: CRGDRSVLREQYF. The CDR3 coding sequence is TGCAGGGGGGACAGGTCGGTTCTTCGCGAGCAGTACTTC.

In its sample, this clonotype was seen a few times. This chain links TRBV7-2 with TRBJ2-2, with D hard to call. Per germline, CDR1 SGHTA and CDR2 FQGNSA. Trimming stripped 2 bases from V and 4 bases from J, with 8 bases between. The CDR3 is 14 amino acids. This CDR3 reads CASSLQGITGELFF. Written as DNA, the CDR3 is TGTGCCAGCAGCTTACAAGGGATCACCGGGGAGCTGTTTTTT.